This T cell receptor beta chain is drawn from a study of OX40 agonist ivuxolimab in advanced cancers. Data came from immunoSEQ multiplex PCR; TCRdb stores just in-frame clones and leaves some out. The repertoire holds some 32,000 clones, with approximately 84% as singletons. Broader study findings: Among the lowest peripheral clonal expansion occurred in 0.1-3.0 mg/kg partial responders. The study found that CD8+ T cells averaged more expanded clones than CD4+.

Of note for this clone: Its antigen is currently unknown.

The CDR3 covers 16 residues. Trimming took off 5 bases at V and 2 bases at J, with 17 bases between the two ends. Germline V CDR1 and CDR2: SGHVS, FQNEAQ. The V and J genes are TRBV7-8 and TRBJ2-3; TRBD1 is a possible D gene (7 bases). The TCR sequence derives from an adult with an advanced solid tumor such as melanoma, head and neck, liver or kidney cancer. The specimen was CD4+ or CD8+ T cells sorted from blood, collected in a trial of the OX40 agonist ivuxolimab. CDR3 residues: CASSARGAGDTDTQYF. DNA for the CDR3: TGTGCCAGCAGCGCCAGGGGGGCTGGGGACACAGATACGCAGTATTTT.